This T cell receptor beta chain is from a study of blood T cell repertoires in COVID-19. Turning to the study itself: Samples of COVID-19 (acute and convalescent) were obtained from the United States, Italy and Spain. Nucleic acid was either cDNA or gDNA, and it came from T cells, B-cell-depleted T cells, or PBMCs.

Per the original methods: Nucleated cell counts were estimated from reference gene primer amplification. Data came from immunoSEQ multiplex PCR; TCRdb stores just in-frame clones and leaves some out. The V and J calls and clone size were taken over from that table, and D and trimming were inferred from the DNA. Of about 97,000 clones in the sample, about 85% were seen once. Followed longitudinally, the Seattle patients had been enrolled during active infection. The germline V and J ends were trimmed by 1 base and 5 bases, with 12 bases remaining between them. The CDR3 is 13 amino acids. Per the germline V gene, CDR1 is SQVTM and CDR2 is ANQGSEA.

V usage is TRBV29-1 and J usage is TRBJ2-7, with a tentative D call TRBD1 (6 bases). The receptor was isolated from a woman between 45 and 65 years old with COVID-19, enrolled during active disease. Sequenced input: peripheral blood. The CDR3 coding sequence is TGCAGCGTTGAAGGGAACAGGGTTAACGAGCAGTACTTC. It is translated as CSVEGNRVNEQYF.